This T cell receptor (beta chain) was captured by sequencing in a study of blood T cell repertoires in COVID-19. As for the study in general: The United States, Italy and Spain provided the acute and convalescent COVID-19 samples. T cells, B-cell-depleted T cells, or PBMCs provided the cDNA or gDNA that served as material.

Methods used by the authors: Amplification of reference gene primers was used by the study to estimate nucleated cell counts. Clones were read by immunoSEQ multiplex PCR, and TCRdb kept only the in-frame ones, dropping some. V, J and clone size reflect that table, while D and trimming were determined from the DNA. The table includes more than 200,000 clones, approximately 86% detected once. A single count supports this clone. Participant ages covered about 18 to 100 years across 20 to 25 US areas. Sequenced sample: PBMCs or T cells enriched from blood (not recorded which). The clonotype originates from a woman in her 30s with acute COVID-19.

In DNA, the CDR3 is TGTGCCAGCAGCTCGAATCCGGGACTAGTCAAGAATGAGCAGTTCTTC. This gives the protein CASSSNPGLVKNEQFF. The V and J genes are TRBV7-2 and TRBJ2-1; 8 bases line up with TRBD2. Germline CDR1 and CDR2: SGHTA and FQGNSA. The CDR3 runs to 16 residues. With V trimmed by 4 bases and J by 7 bases, 12 bases remained unmatched. The variable domain in full, with the rest retrieved from reference TRBV7-2 and TRBJ2-1, is GAGVSQSPSNKVTEKGKDVELRCDPISGHTALYWYRQSLGQGLEFLIYFQGNSAPDKSGLPSDRFSAERTGGSVSTLTIQRTQQEDSAVYLCASSSNPGLVKNEQFFGPGTRLTVL.